This is a list of T cell receptor beta chains from one sample in a study of T cells after yellow fever vaccination. TCRdb reprocessed the 5' RACE reads with MiXCR, giving one entry per CDR3 protein. The sample has tens of thousands of distinct CDR3 sequences; around 7.3% are singletons. Sequences were derived from CD8+ T cells sorted from PBMCs, sampled on the day of the yellow fever booster vaccination. The source is a man aged 30 to 45 who received the YFV17D yellow fever vaccine. Each CDR3 is given with its conserved first and last residue. The order of the fields is J gene, D gene, clone size, V gene, CDR3 protein, CDR3 DNA. The D gene is left open where the match is weak. Expanded clones are given a class, and other clones once, few, many or no size at all.

TRBJ2-3,.,.,TRBV29-1,CSVELGKEADTQYF,TGCAGCGTTGAATTGGGGAAAGAGGCAGATACGCAGTATTTT
TRBJ2-3,TRBD1,.,TRBV7-6,CASSRDFTGVDDTQYF,TGTGCCAGCAGCCGGGATTTTACAGGGGTCGATGATACGCAGTATTTT
TRBJ2-1,TRBD2,.,TRBV9,CASSAPGGLAHNEQFF,TGTGCCAGCAGCGCCCCAGGGGGACTAGCCCACAATGAGCAGTTCTTC
TRBJ2-7,.,many,TRBV28,CASSWNSYEQYF,TGTGCCAGCAGTTGGAACTCCTACGAGCAGTACTTC
TRBJ2-7,.,medium-sized,TRBV10-3,CAISERGSYEQYF,TGTGCCATCAGTGAGAGGGGAAGCTACGAGCAGTACTTC
TRBJ2-3,.,many,TRBV7-6,CASSLKEASASTDTQYF,TGTGCCAGCAGCTTAAAAGAGGCTAGCGCGAGCACAGATACGCAGTATTTT
TRBJ2-1,.,few,TRBV7-9,CASSLEGGPYNEQFF,TGTGCCAGCAGCTTAGAGGGCGGTCCCTACAATGAGCAGTTCTTC
TRBJ1-2,.,.,TRBV7-8,CASSLARNGHDYGYTF,TGTGCCAGCAGCTTAGCGCGAAATGGGCACGACTATGGCTACACCTTC
TRBJ2-7,TRBD2,few,TRBV9,CASSTGLAVYEQYF,TGTGCCAGCAGCACCGGACTAGCGGTCTACGAGCAGTACTTC
TRBJ2-7,.,.,TRBV9,CASSVGGGGLSYEQYF,TGTGCCAGCAGCGTAGGAGGAGGCGGGCTTTCCTACGAGCAGTACTTC
TRBJ1-4,TRBD1,.,TRBV27,CATGPGTGQRKLFF,TGTGCCACGGGCCCCGGGACAGGCCAGCGGAAACTGTTTTTT
TRBJ2-1,.,medium-sized,TRBV13,CASSLERESYNEQFF,TGTGCCAGCAGCTTAGAACGTGAGTCCTACAATGAGCAGTTCTTC
TRBJ2-1,.,many,TRBV7-2,CASSQDRSSYNEQFF,TGTGCCAGCAGCCAAGACAGAAGCTCCTACAATGAGCAGTTCTTC
TRBJ2-1,TRBD1,many,TRBV30,CAWSAGTGMNNEQFF,TGTGCCTGGAGCGCCGGGACAGGGATGAACAATGAGCAGTTCTTC
TRBJ2-7,.,.,TRBV5-4,CASSSRGRDDEQYF,TGTGCCAGCAGCTCCCGGGGGAGAGACGACGAGCAGTACTTC
TRBJ2-7,TRBD1,few,TRBV20-1,CSARSRGQGVYEQYF,TGCAGTGCTAGATCTCGCGGACAGGGGGTGTACGAGCAGTACTTC
TRBJ2-7,.,few,TRBV6-5,CASSYDLTGYEQYF,TGTGCCAGCAGTTACGACCTTACAGGGTACGAGCAGTACTTC
TRBJ2-1,TRBD2,few,TRBV6-5,CASSSLAGAIPYNEQFF,TGTGCCAGCAGTTCCTTAGCGGGAGCGATCCCCTACAATGAGCAGTTCTTC
TRBJ2-7,TRBD2,few,TRBV6-1,CASSRSGAREQYF,TGTGCCAGCAGTCGGAGCGGGGCGAGGGAGCAGTACTTC
TRBJ2-7,.,.,TRBV7-2,CASSLGVGPKAYEQYF,TGTGCCAGCAGCTTAGGTGTGGGCCCCAAAGCCTACGAGCAGTACTTC
TRBJ2-1,.,.,TRBV6-6,CASSYTGYNEQFF,TGTGCCAGCAGTTACACAGGGTACAATGAGCAGTTCTTC
TRBJ2-1,TRBD2,.,TRBV29-1,CSAEETSGSPYNEQFF,TGCAGCGCCGAGGAGACTAGCGGGAGTCCCTACAATGAGCAGTTCTTC
TRBJ2-7,.,.,TRBV4-3,CASSQDLIWTAGYFEYEQYF,TGCGCCAGCAGCCAAGATTTAATCTGGACGGCGGGATATTTCGAGTACGAGCAGTACTTC
TRBJ2-2,.,few,TRBV11-2,CASSRLKGRAGELFF,TGTGCCAGCAGCCGTCTGAAGGGGAGAGCCGGGGAGCTGTTTTTT
TRBJ2-2,TRBD1,few,TRBV14,CASSQEHAGTGGPTGELFF,TGTGCCAGCAGCCAAGAGCATGCCGGGACAGGGGGGCCCACCGGGGAGCTGTTTTTT
TRBJ1-2,.,.,TRBV6-1,CASSTQVDRPNYGYTF,TGTGCCAGCAGTACCCAAGTGGACAGACCAAACTATGGCTACACCTTC
TRBJ2-1,.,.,TRBV27,CASSLNGPYNEQFF,TGTGCCAGCAGTTTGAACGGGCCTTACAATGAGCAGTTCTTC
TRBJ2-7,.,few,TRBV15,CATSRTPGSEQYF,TGTGCCACCAGCAGAACTCCGGGGAGTGAGCAGTACTTC
TRBJ2-2,TRBD2,.,TRBV4-3,CASSQDVVRGANTGELFF,TGCGCCAGCAGCCAAGATGTAGTTCGGGGGGCGAACACCGGGGAGCTGTTTTTT